A selection of T cell receptor beta chains follows, all from one sample in a study of shared clonotypes between healthy human individuals. Profiling relied on immunoSEQ multiplex PCR, and the TCRdb table lists in-frame clones only, not all of them. The sample holds approximately 2,000,000 clones, around 93% seen once. The sample consisted of naive CD8+ T cells from PBMCs. The source of these receptors is a man between 18 and 35 years old in good health. Some clones in this sample may be carry-over from other donors' samples. Each CDR3 is given with its conserved first and last residue. Fields, in order: J gene, D gene, clone size, V gene, CDR3 DNA, CDR3 protein. D genes are given only for firm matches. Only part of the rows carry a size: once, few, many, or a class if the clone is expanded.

TRBJ1-1,TRBD1,NA,TRBV28,TGTGCCAGCAGTTTCGGGACAGTCAAAAATGGAGCTTTCTTT,CASSFGTVKNGAFF
TRBJ2-3,NA,NA,TRBV7-9,TGTGCCAGCAGCTTATTTACGCCCACAGATACGCAGTATTTT,CASSLFTPTDTQYF
TRBJ1-1,NA,NA,TRBV7-2,TGTGCCAGCAGCTTAATGTTAGGGAGGACTGAAGCTTTCTTT,CASSLMLGRTEAFF
TRBJ2-4,TRBD2,once,TRBV5-1,TGCGCCAGCAGCGAGGGGAGGGGTAACATTCAGTACTTC,CASSEGRGNIQYF
TRBJ2-7,NA,NA,TRBV7-9,TGTGCCAGCAGCTCGACAGCAGGCCCTTCCTACGAGCAGTACTTC,CASSSTAGPSYEQYF
TRBJ1-4,NA,NA,TRBV9,TGTGCCAGCAGCGTGATCGGGGGAGAGGGTGAAAAACTGTTTTTT,CASSVIGGEGEKLFF
TRBJ2-2,TRBD1,NA,TRBV11-2,TGTGCCAGCAGCTCGCCCGCGACAGGGGGTCGGACGGGCACCGGGGAGCTGTTTTTT,CASSSPATGGRTGTGELFF
TRBJ1-1,TRBD1,NA,TRBV11-2,TGTGCCAGCAGCCGAGACAGGGTGGTGAACACTGAAGCTTTCTTT,CASSRDRVVNTEAFF
TRBJ2-7,NA,few,TRBV5-6,TGTGCCAGCAGCTTACGGGGGCCCGGGTTCGGGGAGCAGTACTTC,CASSLRGPGFGEQYF
TRBJ2-5,NA,NA,TRBV10-1,TGCGCCAGCAGTGAGAACGGGGAGACCCAGTACTTC,CASSENGETQYF
TRBJ1-4,NA,once,TRBV7-9,TGTGCCAGCAGCTTAGACCCGCTTCTGACGCAATATAATGAAAAACTGTTTTTT,CASSLDPLLTQYNEKLFF
TRBJ2-7,NA,NA,TRBV19,TGTGCCAGTAGTATTGAGGTCCGAACCCCCAACGAGCAGTACTTC,CASSIEVRTPNEQYF
TRBJ2-7,NA,NA,TRBV7-9,TGTGCCAGCAGCTTAGGTGGGAGACTAATCGAGCAGTACTTC,CASSLGGRLIEQYF
TRBJ2-7,NA,NA,TRBV9,TGTGCCAGCAGCGTAGGGCAGGGTGGCTACGAGCAGTACTTC,CASSVGQGGYEQYF
TRBJ1-1,NA,NA,TRBV19,TGTGCCAGTAGTATAGTAAGGTCGCAGAAAGCTTTCTTT,CASSIVRSQKAFF
TRBJ1-5,NA,NA,TRBV4-1,TGCGCCAGCAGCCAAGTGGAGGCGGGCAATCAGCCCCAGCATTTT,CASSQVEAGNQPQHF
TRBJ1-4,NA,NA,TRBV27,TGTGCCAGCAGTTTCAGGGCCCCTAATGAAAAACTGTTTTTT,CASSFRAPNEKLFF
TRBJ2-3,NA,NA,TRBV15,TGTGCCACCAGCAGAGATCCCCGGCAGGGGGCTTGGAGCGGGAGGTATACGCAGTATTTT,CATSRDPRQGAWSGRYTQYF
TRBJ1-1,TRBD1,NA,TRBV5-4,TGTGCCAGCAGACGACAGGGGGGTGAAGCTTTCTTT,CASRRQGGEAFF
TRBJ2-5,NA,NA,TRBV19,TGTGCCAGTAGTTCCGGACCCTCCGGGTGGGAGACCCAGTACTTC,CASSSGPSGWETQYF
TRBJ2-7,NA,NA,TRBV4-3,TGCGCCAGCAGCCAGTCGGGACACGGGTTGAACGAGCAGTACTTC,CASSQSGHGLNEQYF
TRBJ2-3,TRBD2,NA,TRBV7-8,TGTGCCAGCAGCTTAAGACTAGCGGGAGGAATGGATACGCAGTATTTT,CASSLRLAGGMDTQYF
TRBJ2-1,TRBD2,NA,TRBV5-1,TGCGCCAGCAGCTTGGCGAGCGGGATTTACAATGAGCAGTTCTTC,CASSLASGIYNEQFF
TRBJ2-1,NA,NA,TRBV27,TGTGCCAGCAGTGGGAATCCATACAATGAGCAGTTCTTC,CASSGNPYNEQFF
TRBJ1-4,NA,NA,TRBV4-3,TGCGCCAGCAGCCAAGATCGGGGGTTAGAACTGTTTTTT,CASSQDRGLELFF
TRBJ2-7,NA,NA,TRBV7-9,TGTGCCAGCAGCTTCCTACGGGTAGGGGAGCAGTACTTC,CASSFLRVGEQYF
TRBJ2-7,TRBD2,NA,TRBV5-4,TGTGCCAGCAGCCATGGACTAGCGGGGGGCGAGCAGTACTTC,CASSHGLAGGEQYF
TRBJ2-5,NA,NA,TRBV7-2,TGTGCCAGCAGCTTAGCGCGAGTGGGAGGAGAGACCCAGTACTTC,CASSLARVGGETQYF
TRBJ2-1,NA,NA,TRBV7-8,TGTGCCAGCAGCTTAGCCGTCCGATGGGAGCAGTTCTTC,CASSLAVRWEQFF
TRBJ1-1,NA,few,TRBV5-6,TGTGCCAGCAGCTTGAACACTGAAGCTTTCTTT,CASSLNTEAFF
TRBJ1-5,TRBD1,NA,TRBV9,TGTGCCAGCGCCCCCGGGACAGGGTATCAGCCCCAGCATTTT,CASAPGTGYQPQHF
TRBJ2-7,TRBD1,NA,TRBV4-3,TGCGCCAGCAGCCAAGATTTCGGGACAGCCTACGAGCAGTACTTC,CASSQDFGTAYEQYF
TRBJ2-1,NA,NA,TRBV5-1,TGCGCCAGCAGCTTCCGGGACGGCTACAATGAGCAGTTCTTC,CASSFRDGYNEQFF
TRBJ1-1,NA,NA,TRBV7-8,TGTGCCAGCACCCTGGGGGGGAGTACTGAAGCTTTCTTT,CASTLGGSTEAFF
TRBJ1-2,NA,NA,TRBV5-1,TGCGCCAGCAGCTTCAACGGTAGGGATGGCTACACCTTC,CASSFNGRDGYTF
TRBJ2-1,NA,once,TRBV6-6,TGTGCCAGCACCCAAGCTTACAATGAGCAGTTCTTC,CASTQAYNEQFF
TRBJ2-2,NA,NA,TRBV29-1,TGCAGCGTTGATGCGGAGGGCGGGGAGCTGTTTTTT,CSVDAEGGELFF
TRBJ2-7,NA,NA,TRBV2,TGTGCCAGCAGTGAAGCGAGGGGTAACAGCTACGAGCAGTACTTC,CASSEARGNSYEQYF
TRBJ2-7,NA,NA,TRBV27,TGTGCCAGCAGTTTCTTTGCCGGATATTCCTACGAGCAGTACTTC,CASSFFAGYSYEQYF
TRBJ2-7,TRBD2,NA,TRBV6-1,TGTGCCAGCAGTGGATTCGGCGGGAGCTTCTACGAGCAGTACTTC,CASSGFGGSFYEQYF